The present TCR beta chain was sequenced within a study of response to subunit inactivated influenza vaccine. This clonotype was picked up a small number of times. Trimming took 4 bases from V and 5 from J, leaving 17 bases between them. Germline V gene lookup returns CDR1 SEHNR and CDR2 FQNEAQ (reference sequence). The CDR3 is 15 residues long. From the RT-PCR reads, TCRdb called clonotypes with MiXCR, one entry per CDR3 protein. The table lists about 540,000 distinct CDR3 sequences, approximately 20% of them singletons. Another study also made use of these data, one on T cells expressing NK-cell markers. As reported in that work: Beta-chain TCR cDNA was generated via 5'RACE template switching with UMIs. Source material for TCR beta repertoires consisted of sorted CD3+CD56+NKG2C+, CD3+CD56+NKG2C- and CD3+CD56-NKG2C+ T cells. An anti-gamma-delta TCR antibody confined sorting to alpha-beta TCR T cells across several of the experiments. The share of CD8+ T cells held by dominant NKG2C+ clonotypes was roughly 1.0-8% in several donors. Once again these clonotypes came out on top in the CD3+CD56-NKG2C+ fraction of a few donors.

The clonotype was recovered from a man aged 50 or older who received an inactivated influenza vaccine. The material was CD4+ T cells sorted from PBMCs, obtained 12 days after vaccination. This chain connects TRBV7-9 to TRBJ2-5; D gene uncertain. The CDR3 DNA is TGTGCCAGCAGCTCGACATTCGGGCCTTTGGAGACCCAGTACTTC. Translation: CASSSTFGPLETQYF.